What follows is one T cell receptor beta chain and its context. Its antigen is as yet unknown. This record comes from a study of identical twins. Germline assignment: CDR1 MRHNA and CDR2 SNTAGT. Deletions cut 4 bases from V and 0 bases from J, with 9 bases between. The CDR3 has 15 residues. Each cDNA held unique molecular identifiers, and template switching gave it a universal primer site. TCRdb ran MiXCR on the 5' RACE reads and lists one entry per CDR3 protein. The data contain 280,000 or so distinct CDR3 sequences, about 8.1% of them singletons. The study, taken as a whole, reports: When twins shared out-of-frame alpha sequences, those sequences had excess low generation probability. Conclusions were drawn cross-sectionally by statistical analysis, without following the same donors.

The sample also formed part of further work on yellow fever vaccine responses in identical twins.

The clonotype was recovered from a woman in her late teens or twenties in good health. The chain is built from TRBV6-4 and TRBJ2-2; TRBD1 is a possible D gene (7 bases). Sequences were obtained from memory (CD45RO+) T cells sorted from blood. CDR3 coding DNA: TGTGCCAGCAGTGGCGGGACAGCGAACACCGGGGAGCTGTTTTTT. Translation: CASSGGTANTGELFF.